This TCR beta chain appears in the sequencing data of a study of cytomegalovirus exposure and HLA in healthy donors. This CDR3 has 14 residues. Whole-study results and caveats: The HLA-A and HLA-B alleles of most subjects were reportedly predicted accurately from TCR beta sequences. With later analysis, a missense DCLRE1C variant became linked to TCR beta V- and J-gene trimming.

Points on this clone: Its antigen is currently unknown.

PCR amplification relied on 60 Vbeta primers (plus 13 Jbeta primers). Clones were read by immunoSEQ multiplex PCR, and TCRdb kept only the in-frame ones, dropping some. The sample yields about 170,000 clones, roughly 88% seen once. The chain employs TRBV21-1 and TRBJ1-5; TRBD1 is taken as the D call from the table, unchecked against the DNA. TRBV21-1 is shown as a pseudogene. The receptor was derived from a boy aged 2 to 10 in good health and CMV-seronegative. Input material: PBMCs. The CDR3, as DNA: TGTGCCAGCAGCTCACGACAGGGAAGTCAGCCCCAGCATTTT. Translating gives CASSSRQGSQPQHF.